The 24 T cell receptor beta chains in this list originate from one sample, sequenced in a study of TIL therapy for anti-PD-1-resistant metastatic lung cancer. The libraries were made with immunoSEQ v3. The repertoire was sequenced with immunoSEQ multiplex PCR; TCRdb's copy has only in-frame clones and lacks some. This sample carries tens of thousands of clones, just over 70% of them seen once, and the ten largest clones take 1.5% to 2%. Time point in this sample: pre-treatment sample, taken before nivolumab and TIL therapy. The material was blood, obtained at baseline. These receptor sequences come from a person aged 25-80 years with non-small cell lung cancer.

The rearrangement joins TRBV19 to TRBJ2-7; no clear D gene. Germline loops: CDR1 LNHDA, CDR2 SQIVND (reference sequence). The length of the CDR3 is 13 residues. Trimming took 8 bases from V and 4 from J, leaving 15 bases between them. The CDR3 loop is CASAPFLLYEQYF. In DNA form, the CDR3 reads TGTGCCAGTGCCCCCTTTCTTCTATACGAGCAGTACTTC.

The chain links TRBV29-1 to TRBJ2-1; D might be TRBD1 or TRBD2, each matching 5 bases. Germline values: CDR1 SQVTM, CDR2 ANQGSEA. This CDR3 comprises 13 residues. Trimming left V 3 bases short and J 6 bases short, with 12 bases between. The CDR3 DNA is TGCAGCGTTGACCCGGGACGGACCAATGAGCAGTTCTTC. This translates into CSVDPGRTNEQFF.

The chain combines TRBV19 with TRBJ2-5, with D tentatively TRBD2 (6 bases). V lost 8 bases, J lost 3 bases, and 13 bases lay in between. The germline CDR1 and CDR2 sequences are LNHDA and SQIVND (reference sequence). The CDR3 consists of 13 residues. CDR3 sequence: CASSGRGKETQYF. The CDR3 nucleotides are TGTGCCAGTTCGGGGCGGGGAAAAGAGACCCAGTACTTC.

The CDR3 region is CASSSRVGGGYNEQFF. The CDR3 DNA reads as TGTGCCAGCAGCTCCCGTGTAGGGGGCGGCTACAATGAGCAGTTCTTC. The genes are TRBV3-1 (or the pseudogene TRBV3-2) and TRBJ2-1; 7 nucleotides agree with TRBD1. Germline trimming cut 5 bases from V and 3 bases from J; bases unmatched to any gene: 10. This CDR3 is 16 amino acids long. Germline CDR1 is LGHDT and CDR2 is YNNKEL (reference sequence).

This clone was detected a few times. The J gene is TRBJ1-2, the V gene TRBV27, with D possibly being TRBD1 (5 bases). The CDR3 sequence is 13 residues long. V lost 3 bases and J lost 4, with 9 bases in between. Germline values: CDR1 MNHEY, CDR2 SMNVEV (reference sequence). The DNA of the CDR3 is TGTGCCAGCAGTTTTAGGACATCCTATGGCTACACCTTC. Translating gives CASSFRTSYGYTF.

This clone turned up a few times. The chain combines TRBV5-1 with TRBJ2-7; 8 bases map to TRBD1. Germline V CDR1 and CDR2: SGHRS, YFSETQ. V shed 5 bases and J 12 bases; nucleotides not matched to a gene: 10. The CDR3 length is 12 residues. The CDR3, as DNA: TGCGCCAGCAGGGAGGACAGGGACCTAATGTACTTC. Translation: CASREDRDLMYF.

The chain has TRBV7-9 and TRBJ2-5, with TRBD2 identical over 8 bases. Unmatched junction bases numbered 0, after V lost 0 bases and J lost 3 bases. This CDR3 comprises 14 residues. Germline V gene data show CDR1 as SEHNR and CDR2 as FQNEAQ (reference sequence). CDR3 region: CASSLARGEETQYF. The CDR3 region has the DNA TGTGCCAGCAGCTTAGCGCGGGGGGAAGAGACCCAGTACTTC.

The chain has TRBV6-2 or TRBV6-3 and TRBJ1-2; 7 bases fit TRBD1. This CDR3 is built from 15 residues. Germline-derived CDR1 and CDR2 are MNHEY and SVGEGT. The J segment lost 2 bases and the V segment lost 5 bases, leaving 8 bases of the junction unmatched. DNA of the CDR3: TGTGCCAGCAGTCCCCCCATGGACAGGAACTATGGCTACACCTTC. Protein: CASSPPMDRNYGYTF.

This clone was counted between two and nine times. The V and J genes are TRBV2 and TRBJ1-2; TRBD1 aligns across 7 bases. The germline V gene encodes CDR1 SNHLY and CDR2 FYNNEI. The CDR3 is made up of 14 amino acids. After removal of 7 bases from V and 8 bases from J, the junction contained 13 bases not matched to a gene. In DNA form, the CDR3 reads TGTGCCAGCACTACGCTCGGACAGGTGGGCGGCTACACCTTC. Translation: CASTTLGQVGGYTF.

This sequence joins TRBV5-6 and TRBJ1-1; D is possibly TRBD1 (5 bases). Germline V gene sequence: CDR1 SGHDT, CDR2 YYEEEE. The CDR3 is 13 residues long. Trimming left V 2 bases short and J 4 bases short, with 9 bases between. CDR3 sequence: CASSFQGGTEAFF. CDR3 nucleotide sequence: TGTGCCAGCAGCTTTCAGGGAGGCACTGAAGCTTTCTTT.

The V gene is TRBV10-2, the J gene TRBJ2-3, with 10 bases fitting TRBD2. CDR3 size: 14 residues. V lost 3 bases to trimming and J lost 6 bases; unmatched junction nucleotides: 3. The germline V gene has CDR1 WSHSY and CDR2 SAAADI. The CDR3 nucleotides are TGCGCCAGCAGTGAACCGGGACTAGCGGATACGCAGTATTTT. Amino acids: CASSEPGLADTQYF.

This chain uses TRBV4-1 with TRBJ2-5; 8 nucleotides line up with TRBD2. The CDR3 length is 18 residues. V gave up 0 bases and J gave up 5 bases; unmatched junction bases: 14. Germline lookup yields CDR1 MGHRA and CDR2 YSYEKL. CDR3 residues: CASSQDLGTGGPGETQYF. CDR3 bases: TGCGCCAGCAGCCAAGATCTGGGAACGGGGGGGCCGGGGGAGACCCAGTACTTC.

This clone came up once. The chain recombines TRBV19 with TRBJ2-7, with 11 bases matching TRBD2. V gave up 9 bases and J gave up 4 bases; unmatched junction bases: 5. This CDR3 region has 13 residues. Looked up from germline, CDR1 is LNHDA and CDR2 is SQIVND (reference sequence). The CDR3 DNA sequence: TGTGCCAGCCGACTAGCGGGACGATACGAGCAGTACTTC. Translation: CASRLAGRYEQYF.

The genes are TRBV10-3 and TRBJ1-4; 9 bases are shared with TRBD1. Losses at the gene ends were 0 bases for V and 8 bases for J; bases not matched to a gene: 7. Germline values: CDR1 ENHRY, CDR2 SYGVKD. The CDR3 extends over 16 amino acids. The CDR3 DNA reads as TGTGCCATCAGTGAGTCGACGGGACAGGGTTGGGAAAAACTGTTTTTT. Protein: CAISESTGQGWEKLFF.

This clone counts as medium-sized. The rearrangement uses TRBV3-1 (or the pseudogene TRBV3-2) and TRBJ2-2, with D possibly TRBD2 on 6 matching bases. CDR1 is LGHDT and CDR2 is YNNKEL in the germline V gene (reference sequence). V lost 1 base and J lost 0, with 15 bases in between. This CDR3 has 18 residues. Here the CDR3 reads CASSQAGVSRANTGELFF. The CDR3 DNA reads as TGTGCCAGCAGCCAAGCGGGAGTGTCCAGAGCGAACACCGGGGAGCTGTTTTTT.

The CDR3 is CASSRGGDGGNTIYF. DNA of the CDR3: TGTGCCAGCTCTCGCGGGGGTGACGGTGGAAACACCATATATTTT. The rearrangement links TRBV19 to TRBJ1-3; TRBD1 might be the D (5 bases). The CDR3 contains 15 residues. Per germline, CDR1 LNHDA and CDR2 SQIVND (reference sequence). V was cut by 9 bases and J by 3 bases, with 18 bases left in between.

V gene TRBV5-1 combines with J gene TRBJ2-1, with 10 nucleotides matching TRBD2. This CDR3 is built from 15 residues. V lost 7 bases to trimming and J lost 6 bases; unmatched junction nucleotides: 10. Germline CDR1 SGHRS, CDR2 YFSETQ. CDR3: CASSFLAGASNEQFF. For the CDR3, the DNA is TGCGCCAGCTCTTTTCTAGCGGGGGCCTCCAATGAGCAGTTCTTC.

This clone appeared once. This chain links TRBV7-9 with TRBJ1-6; unclear D gene. Per germline, CDR1 SEHNR and CDR2 FQNEAQ (reference sequence). Trimming cost V 5 bases and J 2 bases, with 7 bases left between them. The CDR3 loop spans 14 amino acids. The CDR3 DNA follows: TGTGCCAGCAGCCAACAAGCCTATAATTCACCCCTCCACTTT. Residues: CASSQQAYNSPLHF.

The J gene is TRBJ2-7, the V gene TRBV6-5, with unresolved D. This CDR3 has 11 amino acids. Germline V gene lookup returns CDR1 MNHEY and CDR2 SVGAGI. The V gene lost 5 bases and the J gene lost 4 bases, with 6 bases spanning the gap. CDR3 in amino acids: CASSLRYEQYF. The CDR3 bases are TGTGCCAGCAGTCTCCGGTACGAGCAGTACTTC.

The chain joins TRBV7-8 to TRBJ1-1; D not certain. Trimming removed 4 bases at V and 5 bases at J, with 20 bases between. CDR1 is SGHVS and CDR2 is FQNEAQ in the germline V gene. The CDR3 length is 16 residues. The CDR3 bases are TGTGCCAGCAGCTCCACCACACTCGGGGAGGTAACTGAAGCTTTCTTT. This sequence encodes CASSSTTLGEVTEAFF.

The chain links TRBV5-1 to TRBJ1-4, with 9 bases lining up with TRBD1. Germline CDR1 and CDR2: SGHRS and YFSETQ. This CDR3 is 14 amino acids long. J gave up 7 bases and V 4 bases, and 5 bases lay outside the gene matches. Here the CDR3 reads CASSVDRGSEKLFF. CDR3 nucleotide sequence: TGCGCCAGCAGCGTTGACAGGGGGAGTGAAAAACTGTTTTTT.

The chain uses TRBV24-1 and TRBJ1-5, with D hard to call. Trimming took off 2 bases at V and 3 bases at J, with 10 bases between the two ends. This CDR3 contains 15 residues. The germline CDR1 and CDR2 sequences are KGHDR and SFDVKD. As DNA, the CDR3 is TGTGCCACCAGTGATTCAGACGGGTACAATCAGCCCCAGCATTTT. Translating gives CATSDSDGYNQPQHF.

The chain is built from TRBV27 and TRBJ1-1; D is uncertain. The CDR3 is 15 amino acids. V gave up 7 bases and J gave up 5 bases, with 20 bases separating them. Germline CDR1 is MNHEY and CDR2 is SMNVEV (reference sequence). CDR3 amino acids: CASKTKAYSGTEAFF. CDR3 nucleotides: TGTGCCAGCAAGACAAAGGCTTACTCGGGGACTGAAGCTTTCTTT.

This clone was found a few times. This specimen includes other DNA sequences encoding the same CDR3. The V gene is TRBV29-1, the J gene TRBJ1-1; D perhaps matches TRBD1 (5 bases). The CDR3 loop spans 12 amino acids. Between the trimmed V and J ends, which lost 6 bases and 1 base, there was a span of 9 bases. Germline V gives CDR1 SQVTM, CDR2 ANQGSEA. Written as DNA, the CDR3 is TGCAGCGTGAGTACAGGGAACACTGAAGCTTTCTTT. Protein product: CSVSTGNTEAFF.